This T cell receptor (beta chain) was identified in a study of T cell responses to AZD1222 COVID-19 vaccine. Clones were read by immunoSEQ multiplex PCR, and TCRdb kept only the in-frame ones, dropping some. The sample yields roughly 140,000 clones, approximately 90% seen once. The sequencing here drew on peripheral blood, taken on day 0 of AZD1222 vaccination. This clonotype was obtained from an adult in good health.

The CDR3 loop is CASSDVLAGGDEQYF. The CDR3, as DNA: TGTGCCAGCAGTGACGTGCTAGCGGGAGGGGACGAGCAGTACTTC. The rearrangement links TRBV2 to TRBJ2-7; 12 nucleotides agree with TRBD2. The CDR3 runs to 15 residues. From germline, CDR1 is SNHLY and CDR2 FYNNEI. After removal of 3 bases from V and 5 bases from J, the junction contained 5 bases not matched to a gene.